A selection of T cell receptor beta chains follows, all from one sample in a study of CD8 T cells in ankylosing spondylitis. TCRdb recomputed calls from the 5' RACE reads with MiXCR, one row per CDR3 protein. Found here are 200,000 to 300,000 distinct CDR3 sequences, around 7.8% of them singletons; the top ten hold almost 7%. The sequenced sample consisted of blood, either unsorted or a sorted T cell fraction (not recorded which). These receptors all come from a male donor with ankylosing spondylitis or in good health (not recorded which). The CDR3 runs from the conserved cysteine through the conserved F or W. D genes are given only for firm matches. The size field is filled for only some rows; it gives once, few, many or a size class.

CDR3aa,CDR3nt,j_gene,v_gene,abundance,d_gene,len
CASSYGGASDRYEQYF,TGTGCCAGCAGCTACGGAGGGGCTAGCGATCGCTACGAGCAGTACTTC,TRBJ2-7,TRBV5-5,few,.,16
CASSSQGGRSYEQYF,TGCGCCAGCAGCTCACAAGGGGGGAGGTCCTACGAGCAGTACTTC,TRBJ2-7,TRBV5-1,.,.,15
CASSPEGNTDTQYF,TGTGCCAGCAGCCCGGAGGGGAACACAGATACGCAGTATTTT,TRBJ2-3,TRBV6-1,many,.,14
CATSVRDRGSSNQPQHF,TGTGCCACCAGTGTCCGGGACAGGGGGAGTAGCAATCAGCCCCAGCATTTT,TRBJ1-5,TRBV24-1,many,TRBD1,17
CASSSQGGSGNEQFF,TGTGCCAGCAGCTCACAGGGAGGGTCGGGCAATGAGCAGTTCTTC,TRBJ2-1,TRBV5-4,many,.,15
CASTLEGYNTGELFF,TGCGCCAGCACTCTCGAGGGTTATAACACCGGGGAGCTGTTTTTT,TRBJ2-2,TRBV5-1,many,.,15
CASSLQRGGETQYF,TGTGCCAGCAGCTTACAGCGGGGGGGTGAGACCCAGTACTTC,TRBJ2-5,TRBV7-2,few,TRBD2,14
CASSSPAGAHNSPLHF,TGTGCCAGCAGCTCTCCGGCAGGGGCCCATAATTCACCCCTCCACTTT,TRBJ1-6,TRBV7-2,many,.,16
CASSYAGSEAFF,TGTGCCAGCAGTTACGCAGGGTCTGAAGCTTTCTTT,TRBJ1-1,TRBV6-5,many,.,12
CASSPSGLAGTDTQYF,TGTGCCAGCAGTCCCTCGGGACTAGCGGGCACAGATACGCAGTATTTT,TRBJ2-3,TRBV12-3/TRBV12-4,.,TRBD2,16
CSASTEGAGTGELFF,TGCAGTGCTAGTACGGAGGGGGCTGGGACCGGGGAGCTGTTTTTT,TRBJ2-2,TRBV20-1,.,.,15
CASSLDGGGTGYEQYF,TGTGCCAGCAGCTTAGATGGCGGGGGGACGGGATACGAGCAGTACTTC,TRBJ2-7,TRBV7-2,.,TRBD2,16
CASSQQTGPYEQYF,TGCGCCAGCAGCCAACAAACAGGACCCTACGAGCAGTACTTC,TRBJ2-7,TRBV4-1,many,.,14
CASSDPNSYEQYF,TGTGCCAGCTCGGACCCTAACTCCTACGAGCAGTACTTC,TRBJ2-7,TRBV28,many,.,13
CASSLRGEVTDTQYF,TGTGCCAGCAGCTTGCGGGGTGAGGTGACAGATACGCAGTATTTT,TRBJ2-3,TRBV5-6,many,.,15
CARGRPDRSREQYF,TGTGCCAGAGGCAGACCGGACAGGTCTCGCGAGCAGTACTTC,TRBJ2-7,TRBV2,many,TRBD1,14